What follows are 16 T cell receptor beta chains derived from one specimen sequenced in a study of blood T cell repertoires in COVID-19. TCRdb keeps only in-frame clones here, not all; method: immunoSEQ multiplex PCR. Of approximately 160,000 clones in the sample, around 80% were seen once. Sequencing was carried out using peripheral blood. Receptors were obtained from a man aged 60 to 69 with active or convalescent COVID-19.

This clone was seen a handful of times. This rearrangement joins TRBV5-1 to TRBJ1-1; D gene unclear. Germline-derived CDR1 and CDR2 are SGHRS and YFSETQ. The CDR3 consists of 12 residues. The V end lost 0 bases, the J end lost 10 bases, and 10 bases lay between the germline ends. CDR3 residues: CASSLAGRVAFF. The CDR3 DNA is TGCGCCAGCAGCTTGGCCGGGCGGGTAGCTTTCTTT.

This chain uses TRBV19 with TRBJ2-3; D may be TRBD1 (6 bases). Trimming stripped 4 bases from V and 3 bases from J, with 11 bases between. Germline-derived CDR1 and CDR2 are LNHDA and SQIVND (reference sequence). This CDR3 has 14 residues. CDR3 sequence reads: CASSTGEGTDTQYF. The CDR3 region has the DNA TGTGCCAGTAGTACAGGGGAAGGGACAGATACGCAGTATTTT.

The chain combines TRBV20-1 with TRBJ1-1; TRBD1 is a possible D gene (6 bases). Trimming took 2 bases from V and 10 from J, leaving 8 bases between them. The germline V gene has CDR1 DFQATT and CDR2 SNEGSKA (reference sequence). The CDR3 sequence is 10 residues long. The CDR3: CSARTGRAFF. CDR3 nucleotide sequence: TGCAGTGCTAGAACAGGGCGAGCTTTCTTT.

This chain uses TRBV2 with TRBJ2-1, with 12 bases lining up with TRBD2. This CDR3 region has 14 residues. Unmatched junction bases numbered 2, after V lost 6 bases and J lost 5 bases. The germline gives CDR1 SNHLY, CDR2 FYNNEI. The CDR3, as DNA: TGTGCCAGCAGGAGGACTAGCGGGAACAATGAGCAGTTCTTC. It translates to CASRRTSGNNEQFF.

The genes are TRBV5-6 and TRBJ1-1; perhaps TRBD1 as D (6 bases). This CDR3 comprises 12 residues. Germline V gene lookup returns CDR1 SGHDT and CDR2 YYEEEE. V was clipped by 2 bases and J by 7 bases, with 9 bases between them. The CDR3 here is CASSFLDSEAFF. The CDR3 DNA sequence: TGTGCCAGCAGCTTTTTGGACAGTGAAGCTTTCTTT.

Written as DNA, the CDR3 is TGTGCCAGCTCACAGTCCCAGGACTCTGGGGCCAACGTCCTGACTTTC. Its translation is CASSQSQDSGANVLTF. The genes are TRBV18 and TRBJ2-6; no clear D gene. CDR1 KGHSH and CDR2 LQKENI come from the germline V gene. The CDR3 covers 16 residues. Trimming took 4 bases from V and 0 from J, leaving 10 bases between them.

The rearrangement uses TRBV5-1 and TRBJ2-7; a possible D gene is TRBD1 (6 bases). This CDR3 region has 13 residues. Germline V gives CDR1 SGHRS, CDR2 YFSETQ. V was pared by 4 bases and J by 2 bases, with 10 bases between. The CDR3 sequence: CASSPWTAYEQYF. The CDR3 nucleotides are TGCGCCAGCAGCCCCTGGACAGCCTACGAGCAGTACTTC.

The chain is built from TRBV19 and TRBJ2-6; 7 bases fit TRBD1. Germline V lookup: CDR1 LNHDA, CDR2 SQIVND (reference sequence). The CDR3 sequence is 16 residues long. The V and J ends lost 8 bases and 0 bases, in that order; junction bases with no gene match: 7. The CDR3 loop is CASGRQGISGANVLTF. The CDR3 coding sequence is TGTGCCAGTGGCCGACAGGGTATCTCTGGGGCCAACGTCCTGACTTTC.

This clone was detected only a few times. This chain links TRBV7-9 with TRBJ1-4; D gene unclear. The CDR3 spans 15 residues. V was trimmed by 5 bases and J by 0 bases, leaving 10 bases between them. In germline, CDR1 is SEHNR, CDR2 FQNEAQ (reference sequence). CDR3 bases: TGTGCCAGCAGCCGGTCTTTCGCAACTAATGAAAAACTGTTTTTT. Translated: CASSRSFATNEKLFF.

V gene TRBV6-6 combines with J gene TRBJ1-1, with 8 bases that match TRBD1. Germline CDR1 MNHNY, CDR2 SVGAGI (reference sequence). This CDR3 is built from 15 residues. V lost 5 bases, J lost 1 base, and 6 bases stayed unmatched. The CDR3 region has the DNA TGTGCCAGCAGTGCAGGGGGCTTGGCGAACACTGAAGCTTTCTTT. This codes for CASSAGGLANTEAFF.

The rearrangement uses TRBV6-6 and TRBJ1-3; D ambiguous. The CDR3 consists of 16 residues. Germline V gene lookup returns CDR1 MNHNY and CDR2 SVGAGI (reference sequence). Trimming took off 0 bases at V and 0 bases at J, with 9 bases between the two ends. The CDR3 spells CASSYSAGSSGNTIYF. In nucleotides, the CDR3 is TGTGCCAGCAGTTACTCTGCGGGGTCCTCTGGAAACACCATATATTTT.

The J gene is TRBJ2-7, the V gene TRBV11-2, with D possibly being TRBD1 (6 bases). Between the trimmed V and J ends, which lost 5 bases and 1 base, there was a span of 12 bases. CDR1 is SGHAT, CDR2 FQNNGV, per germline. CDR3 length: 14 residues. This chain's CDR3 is CASSQGFWSYEQYF. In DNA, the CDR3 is TGTGCCAGCAGCCAGGGGTTTTGGTCCTACGAGCAGTACTTC.

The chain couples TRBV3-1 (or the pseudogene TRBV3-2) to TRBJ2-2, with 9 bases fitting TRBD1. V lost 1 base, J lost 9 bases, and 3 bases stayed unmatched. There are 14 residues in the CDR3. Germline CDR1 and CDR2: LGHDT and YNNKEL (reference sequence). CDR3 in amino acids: CASSQGTGGRELFF. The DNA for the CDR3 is TGTGCCAGCAGCCAAGGTACAGGGGGCCGGGAGCTGTTTTTT.

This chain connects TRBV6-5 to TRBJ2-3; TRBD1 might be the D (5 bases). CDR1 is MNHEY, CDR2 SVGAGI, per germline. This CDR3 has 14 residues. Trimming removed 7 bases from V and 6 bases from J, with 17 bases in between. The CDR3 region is CASTTPRSGDTQYF. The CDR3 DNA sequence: TGTGCCAGCACAACCCCCCGTTCAGGGGATACGCAGTATTTT.

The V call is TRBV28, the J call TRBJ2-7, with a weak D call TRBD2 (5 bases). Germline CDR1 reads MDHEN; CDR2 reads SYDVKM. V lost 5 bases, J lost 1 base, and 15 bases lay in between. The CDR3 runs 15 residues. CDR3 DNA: TGTGCCAGCAGTGAGATAACTAGTGGATCCTACGAGCAGTACTTC. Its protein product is CASSEITSGSYEQYF.

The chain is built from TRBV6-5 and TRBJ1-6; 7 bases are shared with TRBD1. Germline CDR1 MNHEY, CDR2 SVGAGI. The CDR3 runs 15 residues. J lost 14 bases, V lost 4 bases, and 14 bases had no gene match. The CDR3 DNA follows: TGTGCCAGCAGTTGGATACAGGGGCCGGGGGAGGCCCTCCACTTT. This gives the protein CASSWIQGPGEALHF.